This T cell receptor beta chain was identified in a study of CXCR3-negative and CXCR3-positive naive CD8 T cells. Regarding the study as a whole: Cryopreservation partially decreased CXCR3 expression, and most assays used fresh PBMCs. Hydrophobicity of TRB CDR3s was greater in CXCR3-positive naive cells than in CXCR3-negative naive cells.

On this clonotype itself: Its antigen is not identified.

The CDR3 has 16 residues. Germline V CDR1 and CDR2: SGHRS, YFSETQ. The authors made the TRB cDNA libraries by 5' RACE using UMI labels. Reanalyzing the 5' RACE reads, TCRdb keeps one entry per CDR3 protein, without DNA. This sample's clone table lists tens of thousands of distinct CDR3 sequences. The sequence derives from a human donor in good health. Some clones in this sample may be carry-over from other donors' samples. The chain joins TRBV5-1 to TRBJ1-2. Sequenced sample: naive CXCR3+ CD8+ T cells from blood. The sample's subset: CD45RO-CCR7+CD27+CD95- naive CD8+ T cells expressing CXCR3 (TNR3+). CDR3: CASSLSGGYSNYGYTF.